The 13 T cell receptor beta chains below come from one sample, sequenced in a study of PD-L1 blockade in urothelial cancer (dated by TCRdb to about 2017). In the paper's terms, the time point label means: pretreatment peripheral blood. Library preparation used the immunoSEQ multiplex PCR assay. TCRdb mirrors the immuneACCESS table, restricted to in-frame sequences. Some clones are absent from its copies; in checked studies, under half trace to an unresolved V gene, and the reason for the others is unknown. The sample table records around 70,000 clones; roughly 84% of these occur just once. The ten largest clones take up about a tenth of the sample. The sequenced sample was PBMCs, obtained around atezolizumab (anti-PD-L1) treatment. Receptors were obtained from a woman aged 65 to 85 with urothelial cancer.

This chain uses TRBV28 with TRBJ2-3; 11 nucleotides match TRBD2. The V segment lost 6 bases and the J segment 6 bases; nucleotides outside the gene matches: 8. Germline V lookup: CDR1 MDHEN, CDR2 SYDVKM. This CDR3 region has 15 residues. CDR3 protein: CASRETSGRPDTQYF. In nucleotides, the CDR3 is TGTGCCAGCAGAGAAACTAGCGGGAGACCGGATACGCAGTATTTT.

The chain combines TRBV25-1 with TRBJ2-1; 9 bases agree with TRBD1. V lost 3 bases and J lost 9; bases outside the gene matches: 9. Germline CDR1 is MGHDK and CDR2 is SYGVNS. CDR3 length: 15 amino acids. CDR3 DNA: TGTGCCAGCAGTGACCCCGGGACAGGGAGCAGTGAGCAGTTCTTC. Its translation is CASSDPGTGSSEQFF.

The gene calls are TRBV4-1 and TRBJ2-7; TRBD2 aligns across 10 bases. There are 15 residues in the CDR3. Looked up from germline, CDR1 is MGHRA and CDR2 is YSYEKL. Losses at the gene ends were 1 base for V and 4 bases for J; bases not matched to a gene: 4. The DNA for the CDR3 is TGCGCCAGCAGCCAAGTCGCGACTAGCGGGTACGAGCAGTACTTC. It yields the protein CASSQVATSGYEQYF.

CDR3 DNA: TGTGCCAGCAGCCAAGAGGGACAGGGCAGCACAGATACGCAGTATTTT. This codes for CASSQEGQGSTDTQYF. The chain employs TRBV14 and TRBJ2-3, with TRBD1 identical over 9 bases. The CDR3 totals 16 residues. Losses at the gene ends were 0 bases for V and 0 bases for J; bases not matched to a gene: 1. Germline assignment: CDR1 SGHDN and CDR2 FVKESK.

This clone was seen a few times. This chain connects TRBV4-3 to TRBJ1-1; 8 bases match TRBD1. The CDR3 runs 14 residues. The germline V gene encodes CDR1 LGHNA and CDR2 YSLEER. The J segment lost 3 bases and the V segment lost 2 bases, leaving 2 bases of the junction unmatched. The CDR3 bases are TGCGCCAGCAGCCAACTGACAGGGGACACTGAAGCTTTCTTT. Translating gives CASSQLTGDTEAFF.

V gene TRBV29-1 combines with J gene TRBJ2-5; perhaps TRBD2 as D (6 bases). The CDR3 consists of 16 residues. Germline values: CDR1 SQVTM, CDR2 ANQGSEA. V lost 0 bases to trimming and J lost 5 bases, with 19 bases between them. CDR3 sequence: CSVEDGALGRLETQYF. CDR3 DNA: TGCAGCGTTGAAGATGGGGCTCTGGGGAGGTTGGAGACCCAGTACTTC.

The chain has TRBV6-5 and TRBJ2-1, with 9 positions matching TRBD1. J lost 4 bases, V lost 10 bases, and 5 bases had no gene match. CDR3 length equals 13 residues. Looked up from germline, CDR1 is MNHEY and CDR2 is SVGAGI. The CDR3 region has the DNA TGTGCCACCGGACAGGGGATGTACAATGAGCAGTTCTTC. It is translated as CATGQGMYNEQFF.

Only one count was recorded for this clone. Here the CDR3 reads CASSMSPVVYGYTF. CDR3 nucleotide sequence: TGTGCCAGTAGTATGTCTCCGGTCGTCTATGGCTACACCTTC. The chain employs TRBV19 and TRBJ1-2, with D hard to call. CDR3 size: 14 residues. V gave up 3 bases and J gave up 4 bases, with 12 bases separating them. Germline V gives CDR1 LNHDA, CDR2 SQIVND (reference sequence). The complete variable domain, with remaining parts taken from reference TRBV19 and TRBJ1-2, reads DGGITQSPKYLFRKEGQNVTLSCEQNLNHDAMYWYRQDPGQGLRLIYYSQIVNDFQKGDIAEGYSVSREKKESFPLTVTSAQKNPTAFYLCASSMSPVVYGYTFGSGTRLTVV.

This chain links TRBV7-9 with TRBJ2-7; 7 bases align to TRBD1. The V segment lost 1 base and the J segment 4 bases; nucleotides outside the gene matches: 10. The CDR3 has 16 amino acids. Germline V gives CDR1 SEHNR, CDR2 FQNEAQ (reference sequence). This chain's CDR3 is CASSLVWDSAPYEQYF. DNA for the CDR3: TGTGCCAGCAGCTTAGTGTGGGACAGCGCCCCTTACGAGCAGTACTTC.

The chain carries TRBV13 and TRBJ1-1; 7 nucleotides align to TRBD1. This CDR3 spans 14 amino acids. J gave up 2 bases and V 1 base, and 1 base lay outside the gene matches. Per the germline V gene, CDR1 is PRHDT and CDR2 is FYEKMQ (reference sequence). CDR3 DNA sequence: TGTGCCAGCAGCTTAGACAGGGGTAACACTGAAGCTTTCTTT. Protein: CASSLDRGNTEAFF.

The chain recombines TRBV30 with TRBJ1-4; D is unresolved. Looked up from germline, CDR1 is GTSNPN and CDR2 is SVGIG (reference sequence). V was clipped by 2 bases and J by 0 bases, with 7 bases between them. The CDR3 runs to 14 residues. CDR3 loop: CAWSPTATNEKLFF. Written as DNA, the CDR3 is TGTGCCTGGAGTCCCACAGCAACTAATGAAAAACTGTTTTTT. Full variable domain (rest looked up from reference TRBV30 and TRBJ1-4): SQTIHQWPATLVQPVGSPLSLECTVEGTSNPNLYWYRQAAGRGLQLLFYSVGIGQISSEVPQNLSASRPQDRQFILSSKKLLLSDSGFYLCAWSPTATNEKLFFGSGTQLSVL.

The chain has TRBV5-1 and TRBJ1-4; 7 positions agree with TRBD1. This CDR3 has 15 residues. With V trimmed by 2 bases and J by 5 bases, 6 bases remained unmatched. The germline V gene has CDR1 SGHRS and CDR2 YFSETQ. The CDR3: CASSLKGAGNEKLFF. Here the CDR3 DNA reads TGCGCCAGCAGCTTAAAGGGGGCGGGCAATGAAAAACTGTTTTTT.

V is TRBV9 and J is TRBJ2-1, with D perhaps matching TRBD1 (5 bases). CDR1 and CDR2 from the germline V gene are SGDLS and YYNGEE. V lost 7 bases and J 0 bases, leaving 14 bases between the germline ends. This CDR3 is 15 amino acids long. The CDR3 here is CASHVGQGSYNEQFF. The DNA of the CDR3 is TGTGCCAGCCACGTGGGGCAGGGCTCCTACAATGAGCAGTTCTTC.